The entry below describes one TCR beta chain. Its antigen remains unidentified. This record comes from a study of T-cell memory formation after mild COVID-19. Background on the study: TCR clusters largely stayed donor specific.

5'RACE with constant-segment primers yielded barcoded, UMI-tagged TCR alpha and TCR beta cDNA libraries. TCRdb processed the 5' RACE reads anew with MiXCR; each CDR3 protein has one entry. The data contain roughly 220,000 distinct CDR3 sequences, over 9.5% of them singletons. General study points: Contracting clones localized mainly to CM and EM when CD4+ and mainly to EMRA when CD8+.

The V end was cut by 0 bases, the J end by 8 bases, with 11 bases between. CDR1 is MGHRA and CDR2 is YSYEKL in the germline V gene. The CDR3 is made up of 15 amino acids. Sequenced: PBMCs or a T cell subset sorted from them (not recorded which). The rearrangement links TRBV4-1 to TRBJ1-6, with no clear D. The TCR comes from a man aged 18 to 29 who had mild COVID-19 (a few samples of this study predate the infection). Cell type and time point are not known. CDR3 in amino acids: CASSQDITVYSPLHF. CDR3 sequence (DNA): TGCGCCAGCAGCCAAGATATAACAGTTTATTCACCCCTCCACTTT.